This T cell receptor beta chain was observed in a study of Tregs in tolerant kidney transplant recipients. Background on the study: Recipients received nonmyeloablative bone marrow transplants from related graft donors, with transient mixed chimerism. Study observations and caveats: Nucleotide sequences could not be compared across some patients' samples due to primer changes.

On this clone itself: What it binds is unknown. The read stops 3 residues short of the end of the CDR3; the missing end is completed from the germline J gene.

Unstimulated Tregs (CD4+CD25+CD127-) and CD4+CD25- non-Tregs were sorted from PBMCs. Clones were sequenced by immunoSEQ multiplex PCR, and TCRdb holds only the in-frame ones, with some missing. The table gives tens of thousands of clones; the top ten clones make up around 0.8% of it. Germline CDR1 DFQATT, CDR2 SNEGSKA (reference sequence). This CDR3 is 12 amino acids long. Trimming removed 3 bases at V and 4 bases at J, with 10 bases between. The origin of this receptor is a human donor who received a combined kidney and bone marrow transplant. This chain connects TRBV20-1 to TRBJ2-7; D perhaps matches TRBD1 (6 bases). This sample comprised CD4+ T cells from blood, obtained before the transplant. The CDR3 sequence is CSASTTGYEQYF. The part of the CDR3 DNA that was read is TGCAGTGCTAGCACAACAGGGTACGAG.